This T cell receptor (beta chain) was observed in a study of PD-L1 blockade in urothelial cancer (dated by TCRdb to 2016 to 2017). About the study as a whole: Therapy was started in the mid-2010s for all patients, and atezolizumab 1,200 mg was administered intravenously every 3 weeks. Durable clinical benefit was defined as progression-free survival longer than 6 months, and TCR features were also tested against progression-free and overall survival. Pretreatment tumor samples, along with matched peripheral blood collected serially before and after atezolizumab treatment, underwent TCR sequencing. Durable clinical benefit was achieved by nine patients but not by the remaining 20. In the same patients who had TCR sequencing, pretreatment tumors also underwent whole exome sequencing and RNA sequencing. Somatic, immune and clinical correlates of response to PD-L1 blockade with atezolizumab in urothelial cancer were the focus of an exploratory multi-omic analysis. Twenty-five of 29 patients were males with bladder-origin urothelial cancer, and about 60% of the roughly 30 reported a prior smoking history. Pretreatment blood TCR-seq was available for about 30 patients, at least one posttreatment blood collection was obtained for about 24 patients, and tumor TCR-seq was available for about 24 patients. Blood samples gave median yields of about 150,000 T cells and 80,000 to 90,000 unique TCRs, along with a median clonality of around 0.075. Patients had an ECOG performance status of 0 or 1 and had received between 0 and 3 prior chemotherapy regimens. Blood samples were analyzed at two time points: 3 weeks after treatment start (second dose) and 6 weeks after treatment start. The study at large found these results: Patients with durable benefit showed greater expansion of tumor-associated TCR clones in peripheral blood 3 weeks after starting treatment (n = 22, p = 0.022). Small sample size (n of about 30) and many exploratory analyses mean the results are intended to be hypothesis-generating. A pretreatment peripheral blood TCR clonality below the median was linked to improved progression-free and overall survival.

Germline trimming amounts to 10 bases on V and 4 bases on J, with 9 as the count of junction bases outside the gene matches. Spanning cysteine to phenylalanine, the CDR3 consists of 13 amino acids. Just CDR3 DNA is preserved here, 39 bases in frame from base 1. The germline V gene (reference sequence) supplies CDR1 SEHNR and CDR2 FQNEAQ. Synthetic TCR analog templates were spiked into each PCR to estimate absolute template abundance from read counts. Using the immunoSEQ assay, TCRbeta CDR3 regions were amplified from genomic DNA with bias-controlled V and J gene primers. Sequencing of rearranged TCRbeta segments was done at approximately 20X coverage. The study's own analysis went as follows. Sequencing errors were corrected by clustering and CDR3s were annotated against IMGT to assign V, D and J genes. Downstream analyses used only productive TCRbeta rearrangements, leaving out any out-of-frame or stop-codon sequences. Clonality was computed as one minus Shannon entropy normalized by the log of the number of unique productive sequences. Fisher's exact test with Benjamini-Hochberg correction, using a cutoff of adjusted p below 0.01, was how clones that differed between time points or between blood and tumor were identified. In its TCRdb copy, this immuneACCESS table keeps in-frame sequences only and misses some clones. Where compared with another copy, unresolved V genes explain less than half of these, and the others have no known cause. Clonal size and the V and J genes are those of that table, whereas D and trimming came from the DNA. Recorded for this sample are roughly 100,000 clones; approximately 85% of them occurred a single time. The ten largest clonotypes hold 2.4% of the sample.

This clone turned up a few times. Its antigen is still unknown. No clone much larger than this one lies a single base away; base qualities are absent. A total of around 30 patients with locally advanced or metastatic urothelial carcinoma, treated at Memorial Sloan Kettering on a trial protocol, made up the cohort. Peripheral blood mononuclear cells were collected from each patient pretreatment and during treatment, giving between 1 and 8 total time points per patient. The Qiagen DNeasy Blood extraction kit was used to purify genomic DNA from total PBMCs and tumor samples. PBMCs were collected pretreatment and during treatment, and were isolated and stored as previously described.

The receptor was derived from a man aged 45 to 65 with urothelial cancer. Rearrangement joined TRBV7-9 to TRBJ2-7, and 8 junction bases match TRBD2. Here the sequenced sample was PBMCs, taken around atezolizumab (anti-PD-L1) treatment. CDR3 sequence: CAIAQAGVYEQYF. The DNA is as follows: TGTGCCATTGCACAAGCGGGAGTGTACGAGCAGTACTTC.